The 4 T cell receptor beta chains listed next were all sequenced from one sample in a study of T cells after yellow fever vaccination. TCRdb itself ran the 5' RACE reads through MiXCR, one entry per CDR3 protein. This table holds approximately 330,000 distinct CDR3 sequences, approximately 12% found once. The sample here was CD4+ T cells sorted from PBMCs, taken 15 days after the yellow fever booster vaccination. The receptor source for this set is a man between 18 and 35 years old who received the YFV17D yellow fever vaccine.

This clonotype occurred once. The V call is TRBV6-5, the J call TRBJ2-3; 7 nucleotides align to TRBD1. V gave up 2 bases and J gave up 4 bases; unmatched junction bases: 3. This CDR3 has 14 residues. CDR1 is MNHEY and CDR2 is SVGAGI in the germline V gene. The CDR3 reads CASSYGQEPDTQYF. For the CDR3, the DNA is TGTGCCAGCAGTTACGGACAGGAGCCAGATACGCAGTATTTT.

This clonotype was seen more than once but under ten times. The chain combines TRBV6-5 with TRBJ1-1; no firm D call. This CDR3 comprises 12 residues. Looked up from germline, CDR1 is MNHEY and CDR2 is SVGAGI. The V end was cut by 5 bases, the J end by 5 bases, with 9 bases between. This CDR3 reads CASSRARTEAFF. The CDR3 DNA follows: TGTGCCAGCAGTCGGGCGAGGACTGAAGCTTTCTTT.

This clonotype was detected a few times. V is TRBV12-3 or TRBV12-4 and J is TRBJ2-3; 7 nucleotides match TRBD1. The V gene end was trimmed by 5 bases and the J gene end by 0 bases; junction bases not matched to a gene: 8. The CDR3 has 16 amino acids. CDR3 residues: CASSPSKGASTDTQYF. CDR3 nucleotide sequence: TGTGCCAGCAGTCCCTCGAAGGGGGCTAGCACAGATACGCAGTATTTT.

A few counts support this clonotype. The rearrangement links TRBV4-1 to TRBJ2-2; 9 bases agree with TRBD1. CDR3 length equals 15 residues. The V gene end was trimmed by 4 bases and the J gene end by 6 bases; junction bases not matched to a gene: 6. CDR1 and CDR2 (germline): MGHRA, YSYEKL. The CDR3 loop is CASSRGQGYSGELFF. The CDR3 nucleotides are TGCGCCAGCAGCCGGGGACAGGGCTATTCCGGGGAGCTGTTTTTT.